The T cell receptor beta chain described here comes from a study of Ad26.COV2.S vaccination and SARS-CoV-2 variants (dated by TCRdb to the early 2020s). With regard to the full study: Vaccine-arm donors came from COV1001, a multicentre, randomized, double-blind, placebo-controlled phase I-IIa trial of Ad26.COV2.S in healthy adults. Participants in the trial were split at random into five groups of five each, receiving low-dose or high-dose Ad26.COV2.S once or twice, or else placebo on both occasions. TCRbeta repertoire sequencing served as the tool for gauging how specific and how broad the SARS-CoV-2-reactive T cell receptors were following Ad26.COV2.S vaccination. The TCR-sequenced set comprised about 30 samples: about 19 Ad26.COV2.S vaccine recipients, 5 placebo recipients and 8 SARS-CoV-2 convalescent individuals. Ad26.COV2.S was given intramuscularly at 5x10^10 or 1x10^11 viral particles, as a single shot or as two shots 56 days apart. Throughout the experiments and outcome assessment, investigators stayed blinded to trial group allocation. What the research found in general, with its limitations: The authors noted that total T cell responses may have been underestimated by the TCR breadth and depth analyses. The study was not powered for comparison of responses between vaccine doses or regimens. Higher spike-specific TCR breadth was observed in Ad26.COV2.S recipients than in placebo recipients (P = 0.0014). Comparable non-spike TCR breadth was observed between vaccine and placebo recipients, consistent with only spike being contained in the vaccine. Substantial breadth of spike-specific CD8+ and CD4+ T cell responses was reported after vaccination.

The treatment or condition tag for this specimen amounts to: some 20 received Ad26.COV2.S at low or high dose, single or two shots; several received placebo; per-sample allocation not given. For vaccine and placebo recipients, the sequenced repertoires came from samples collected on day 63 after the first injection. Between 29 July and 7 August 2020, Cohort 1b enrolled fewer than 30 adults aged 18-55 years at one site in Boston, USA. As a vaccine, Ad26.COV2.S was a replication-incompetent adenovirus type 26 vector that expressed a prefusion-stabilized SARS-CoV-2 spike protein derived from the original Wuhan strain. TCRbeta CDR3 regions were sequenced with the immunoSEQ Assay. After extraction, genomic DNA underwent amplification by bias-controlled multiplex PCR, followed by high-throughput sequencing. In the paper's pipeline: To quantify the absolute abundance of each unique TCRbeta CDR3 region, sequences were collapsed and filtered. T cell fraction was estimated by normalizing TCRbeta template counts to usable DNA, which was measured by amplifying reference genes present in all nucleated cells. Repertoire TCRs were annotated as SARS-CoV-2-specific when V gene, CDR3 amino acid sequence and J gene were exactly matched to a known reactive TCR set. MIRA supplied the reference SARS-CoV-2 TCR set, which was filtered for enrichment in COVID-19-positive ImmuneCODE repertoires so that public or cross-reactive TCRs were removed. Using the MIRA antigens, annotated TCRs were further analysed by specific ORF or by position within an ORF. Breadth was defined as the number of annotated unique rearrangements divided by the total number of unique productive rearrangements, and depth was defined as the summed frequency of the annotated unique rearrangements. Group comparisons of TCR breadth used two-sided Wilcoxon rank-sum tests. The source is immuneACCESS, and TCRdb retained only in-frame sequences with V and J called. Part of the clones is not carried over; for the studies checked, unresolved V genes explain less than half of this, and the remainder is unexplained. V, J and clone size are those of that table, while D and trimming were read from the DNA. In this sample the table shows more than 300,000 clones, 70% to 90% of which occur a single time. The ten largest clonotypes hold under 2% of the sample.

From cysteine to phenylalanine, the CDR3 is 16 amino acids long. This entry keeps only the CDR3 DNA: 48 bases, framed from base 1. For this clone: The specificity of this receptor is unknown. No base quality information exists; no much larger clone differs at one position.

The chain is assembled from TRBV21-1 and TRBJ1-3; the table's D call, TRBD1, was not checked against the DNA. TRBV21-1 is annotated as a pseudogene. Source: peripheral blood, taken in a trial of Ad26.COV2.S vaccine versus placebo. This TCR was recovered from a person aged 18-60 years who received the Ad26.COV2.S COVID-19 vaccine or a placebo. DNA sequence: TGTGCCAGCAGCGCCCTTCCCCCAGGGACTGGAAACACCATATATTTT. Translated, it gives CASSALPPGTGNTIYF.